The 30 T cell receptor beta chains listed next were all sequenced from one sample in a study of control samples from healthy donors and cancer patients. Sequencing used immunoSEQ multiplex PCR; TCRdb keeps in-frame clones, though not all of them. The profile shows about 160,000 clones, around 94% of them singletons. The specimen was PBMCs. The receptor source for this set is a man in his fifties or sixties with colorectal cancer.

V gene TRBV27 combines with J gene TRBJ2-7; the D is unclear. The germline V gene encodes CDR1 MNHEY and CDR2 SMNVEV (reference sequence). This CDR3 spans 14 amino acids. Trimming shortened V by 5 bases and J by 4 bases, and 15 bases separated the two germline ends. The CDR3 DNA reads TGTGCCAGCAGTCCACAGCCTTTGGGATACGAGCAGTACTTC. Protein sequence: CASSPQPLGYEQYF.

The J gene is TRBJ1-3, the V gene TRBV7-2, with D possibly being TRBD1 (6 bases). Germline CDR1 SGHTA, CDR2 FQGNSA. The germline V and J ends were trimmed by 5 bases and 0 bases, with 11 bases remaining between them. The CDR3 totals 15 residues. CDR3 sequence reads: CASSRDRSSGNTIYF. The CDR3, as DNA: TGTGCCAGCAGCCGTGACAGGAGCTCTGGAAACACCATATATTTT.

In its sample, this clone was seen once. The rearrangement links TRBV27 to TRBJ1-5, with a weak D call TRBD1 (5 bases). Germline-derived CDR1 and CDR2 are MNHEY and SMNVEV (reference sequence). V lost 5 bases to trimming and J lost 7 bases, with 9 bases between them. The CDR3 sequence is 12 residues long. The CDR3: CASSQGGQPQHF. CDR3 in DNA: TGTGCCAGCAGTCAGGGTGGCCAGCCCCAGCATTTT.

The chain employs TRBV19 and TRBJ2-3; TRBD1 matches 11 bases. Germline CDR1 and CDR2: LNHDA and SQIVND (reference sequence). The junction had 2 bases not matched to a gene; V was cut back by 4 bases and J by 5 bases. The CDR3 is 14 residues long. The CDR3 nucleotides read TGTGCCAGTAGTACGGGACAGGGGGAAGATACGCAGTATTTT. Protein sequence: CASSTGQGEDTQYF.

This clone was counted only a few times. The genes are TRBV7-2 and TRBJ1-5; 12 nucleotides match TRBD1. The CDR3 runs 17 residues. V shed 1 base and J 2 bases; nucleotides not matched to a gene: 3. Germline V CDR1 and CDR2: SGHTA, FQGNSA. CDR3: CASSLVGTGGGNQPQHF. The DNA for the CDR3 is TGTGCCAGCAGCTTAGTAGGGACAGGGGGCGGCAATCAGCCCCAGCATTTT.

This clone occurred once. V usage is TRBV4-1 and J usage is TRBJ1-4; TRBD1 might be the D (5 bases). The CDR3 spans 16 residues. The germline V and J ends were trimmed by 0 bases and 1 base, with 9 bases remaining between them. CDR1 is MGHRA, CDR2 YSYEKL, per germline. CDR3 loop: CASSQDARGTNEKLFF. CDR3 in DNA: TGCGCCAGCAGCCAAGATGCGAGGGGAACTAATGAAAAACTGTTTTTT.

This chain links TRBV7-8 with TRBJ2-7, with no clear D. Germline CDR1 SGHVS, CDR2 FQNEAQ. This CDR3 is 12 amino acids long. V dropped 0 bases and J dropped 9 bases, with 9 bases sitting between them. The CDR3, as DNA: TGTGCCAGCAGCTTAGCAGGGAAGGTGCAGTACTTC. Its protein product is CASSLAGKVQYF.

This clone was recorded a few times. This chain links TRBV4-3 with TRBJ2-1; the D call may be TRBD1 or TRBD2 (5 bases each). With 1 base removed from V and 6 bases from J, the gap between germline ends came to 10 bases. The germline V gene encodes CDR1 LGHNA and CDR2 YSLEER. This CDR3 comprises 14 residues. As DNA, the CDR3 is TGCGCCAGCAGCCAAGCGGGGCACGTCAATGAGCAGTTCTTC. It translates to CASSQAGHVNEQFF.

The J gene is TRBJ2-7, the V gene TRBV5-1; possibly TRBD2 for D (6 bases). The CDR3 loop spans 15 amino acids. Germline assignment: CDR1 SGHRS and CDR2 YFSETQ. The germline V and J ends were trimmed by 2 bases and 2 bases, with 14 bases remaining between them. This CDR3 is CASSFAGRRPYEQYF. CDR3 in DNA: TGCGCCAGCAGCTTCGCGGGACGGAGGCCCTACGAGCAGTACTTC.

This chain uses TRBV29-1 with TRBJ2-2; D is undetermined. Germline CDR1 and CDR2: SQVTM and ANQGSEA. CDR3 length equals 12 residues. V was trimmed by 5 bases and J by 5 bases, leaving 9 bases between them. The CDR3 DNA reads as TGCAGCGTTATAGTGGGGACCGGGGAGCTGTTTTTT. Protein product: CSVIVGTGELFF.

The CDR3 DNA follows: TGTGCCAGCAGTTTAGGAGGACCCGGATCGAGAGACTATGGCTACACCTTC. The encoded protein is CASSLGGPGSRDYGYTF. The J gene is TRBJ1-2, the V gene TRBV28, with D unresolved. The CDR3 runs to 17 residues. Germline V gene lookup returns CDR1 MDHEN and CDR2 SYDVKM. V lost 2 bases to trimming and J lost 3 bases, with 19 bases between them.

The chain joins TRBV27 to TRBJ2-7, with D perhaps TRBD1 or TRBD2 (5 bases each). Germline assignment: CDR1 MNHEY and CDR2 SMNVEV (reference sequence). Trimming removed 6 bases at V and 3 bases at J, with 18 bases between. The CDR3 length is 15 residues. CDR3 sequence (DNA): TGTGCCAGCAGCTTGTCGCCGGGACCTCACTACGAGCAGTACTTC. It encodes CASSLSPGPHYEQYF.

CDR3 nucleotide sequence: TGTGCCAGCAGCCTGGACGGGACAGGGTTCTACGAGCAGTACTTC. The encoded protein is CASSLDGTGFYEQYF. The rearrangement links TRBV7-2 to TRBJ2-7, with TRBD1 matching 9 bases. The CDR3 runs 15 residues. Unmatched junction bases numbered 8, after V lost 5 bases and J lost 3 bases. CDR1 and CDR2 from the germline V gene are SGHTA and FQGNSA.

V is TRBV9 and J is TRBJ2-5; D is uncertain. Deletions cut 0 bases from V and 5 bases from J, with 14 bases between. CDR1 SGDLS and CDR2 YYNGEE come from the germline V gene. The CDR3 is 15 residues long. The CDR3 DNA sequence: TGTGCCAGCAGCGTAGACCTCCCCCCTGGGGAGACCCAGTACTTC. Amino acid sequence: CASSVDLPPGETQYF.

V and J are TRBV6-5 and TRBJ2-5; D gene uncertain. Germline assignment: CDR1 MNHEY and CDR2 SVGAGI. This CDR3 comprises 12 residues. Trimming stripped 7 bases from V and 1 base from J, with 7 bases between. The CDR3 protein is CASTPLQETQYF. Written as DNA, the CDR3 is TGTGCCAGCACCCCCCTCCAAGAGACCCAGTACTTC.

The chain recombines TRBV30 with TRBJ2-6; D unresolved. Germline values: CDR1 GTSNPN, CDR2 SVGIG (reference sequence). Trimming took 8 bases from V and 3 from J, leaving 11 bases between them. The CDR3 length is 13 residues. The CDR3 DNA is TGTGCCCACAGACACAGTGGGGCCAACGTCCTGACTTTC. It yields the protein CAHRHSGANVLTF.

This chain joins TRBV2 and TRBJ2-1, with 12 bases fitting TRBD1. Trimming took 6 bases from V and 8 from J; bases not matched to a gene: 8. This CDR3 is 15 amino acids long. CDR1 and CDR2 from the germline V gene are SNHLY and FYNNEI. The CDR3: CASSTQGQGAHEQFF. The CDR3 DNA reads as TGTGCCAGCAGCACTCAGGGACAGGGGGCCCATGAGCAGTTCTTC.

The chain couples TRBV7-9 to TRBJ2-7; a possible D gene is TRBD1 (5 bases). The germline V and J ends were trimmed by 2 bases and 4 bases, with 15 bases remaining between them. The CDR3 extends over 15 amino acids. Germline V lookup: CDR1 SEHNR, CDR2 FQNEAQ (reference sequence). The CDR3 DNA sequence: TGTGCCAGCAGCTTACCCCGTGGGGCGCGATACGAGCAGTACTTC. Protein sequence: CASSLPRGARYEQYF.

The rearrangement uses TRBV19 and TRBJ1-4; D is undetermined. Germline values: CDR1 LNHDA, CDR2 SQIVND (reference sequence). The V gene lost 2 bases and the J gene lost 6 bases, with 10 bases spanning the gap. This CDR3 contains 14 residues. The CDR3: CASSIRAFDEKLFF. The CDR3 DNA sequence: TGTGCCAGTAGTATAAGGGCATTTGATGAAAAACTGTTTTTT.

The V gene is TRBV21-1, the J gene TRBJ1-6; TRBD1 is taken as the D call from the table, unchecked against the DNA. TRBV21-1 corresponds to a pseudogene. There are 16 residues in the CDR3. The CDR3 nucleotides are TGTGCCAGCAGCATGCAGGGCCGCTCCTATAATTCACCCCTCCACTTT. Protein product: CASSMQGRSYNSPLHF.

This clone appeared a single time. The V gene is TRBV18, the J gene TRBJ1-6; 7 bases fit TRBD1. After removal of 2 bases from V and 5 bases from J, the junction contained 3 bases not matched to a gene. CDR1 KGHSH and CDR2 LQKENI come from the germline V gene. The CDR3 sequence is 15 residues long. The CDR3 reads CASSPGGTDNSPLHF. Written as DNA, the CDR3 is TGTGCCAGCTCACCAGGAGGGACAGATAATTCACCCCTCCACTTT.

V usage is TRBV11-2 and J usage is TRBJ2-4; D is uncertain. V was cut by 0 bases and J by 6 bases, with 9 bases left in between. Looked up from germline, CDR1 is SGHAT and CDR2 is FQNNGV. The CDR3 spans 14 residues. For the CDR3, the DNA is TGTGCCAGCAGCTTAGACCTTACCTCAAACATTCAGTACTTC. Translating it yields CASSLDLTSNIQYF.

The chain combines TRBV19 with TRBJ2-2, with TRBD2 identical over 10 bases. Germline lookup yields CDR1 LNHDA and CDR2 SQIVND (reference sequence). J was trimmed by 6 bases and V by 10 bases; bases with no gene match: 11. The CDR3 covers 15 residues. CDR3 region: CATTRSGGAAGELFF. The CDR3, as DNA: TGTGCCACCACGAGGAGCGGGGGGGCTGCCGGGGAGCTGTTTTTT.

The chain is built from TRBV7-2 and TRBJ1-6; possible D gene TRBD1, 5 bases. Trimming took 3 bases from V and 10 from J, leaving 10 bases between them. The CDR3 contains 13 residues. Germline V gene lookup returns CDR1 SGHTA and CDR2 FQGNSA. The CDR3 spells CASSLGEASPLHF. The CDR3 DNA reads TGTGCCAGCAGCTTGGGGGAGGCATCACCCCTCCACTTT.

This clone was recorded once. The chain is built from TRBV4-1 and TRBJ1-6; 8 positions agree with TRBD1. Looked up from germline, CDR1 is MGHRA and CDR2 is YSYEKL. The ends lost 0 bases at V and 4 bases at J; junction bases unmatched: 5. The CDR3 is 17 residues long. The CDR3 here is CASSQDRWDRYNSPLHF. CDR3 DNA sequence: TGCGCCAGCAGCCAAGATAGGTGGGACAGGTATAATTCACCCCTCCACTTT.

CDR3 region: CASSVAGGNQPQHF. The DNA for the CDR3 is TGTGCCAGCAGCGTAGCGGGAGGCAATCAGCCCCAGCATTTT. The chain couples TRBV9 to TRBJ1-5; D remains unclear. Between the trimmed V and J ends, which lost 0 bases and 2 bases, there was a span of 6 bases. This CDR3 comprises 14 residues. CDR1 and CDR2 from the germline V gene are SGDLS and YYNGEE.

The CDR3 nucleotides read TGTGCCAGCAATTCCCCAGGGAGCACTGAAGCTTTCTTT. This gives the protein CASNSPGSTEAFF. This chain joins TRBV6-5 and TRBJ1-1; perhaps TRBD1 as D (5 bases). The CDR3 runs 13 residues. Germline V gives CDR1 MNHEY, CDR2 SVGAGI. The ends were cut back, 7 bases at V and 4 bases at J, with 13 bases in the middle.

The chain joins TRBV4-1 to TRBJ2-7; 13 positions agree with TRBD2. The CDR3 has 16 amino acids. Germline lookup yields CDR1 MGHRA and CDR2 YSYEKL. V trimming: 1 base; J trimming: 1 base; junction bases outside the gene matches: 1. The CDR3 is CASSQATSGGSYEQYF. The CDR3 DNA follows: TGCGCCAGCAGCCAAGCGACTAGCGGGGGGTCCTACGAGCAGTACTTC.

The chain carries TRBV5-8 and TRBJ1-5, with TRBD1 matching over 7 bases. The CDR3 loop spans 15 amino acids. The germline gives CDR1 SGHTS, CDR2 YDEGEE. J gave up 6 bases and V 4 bases, and 10 bases lay outside the gene matches. The CDR3 DNA follows: TGTGCCAGCAGCCCACAGGGGTCGGGAGGTCAGCCCCAGCATTTT. The encoded protein is CASSPQGSGGQPQHF.

V is TRBV6-5 and J is TRBJ1-6, with 9 bases that match TRBD1. Germline V gives CDR1 MNHEY, CDR2 SVGAGI. This CDR3 is built from 16 residues. After removal of 0 bases from V and 9 bases from J, the junction contained 6 bases not matched to a gene. The CDR3, as DNA: TGTGCCAGCAGTTACTCGGGGGACAGGGTTGGTTCACCCCTCCACTTT. Encoded protein: CASSYSGDRVGSPLHF.